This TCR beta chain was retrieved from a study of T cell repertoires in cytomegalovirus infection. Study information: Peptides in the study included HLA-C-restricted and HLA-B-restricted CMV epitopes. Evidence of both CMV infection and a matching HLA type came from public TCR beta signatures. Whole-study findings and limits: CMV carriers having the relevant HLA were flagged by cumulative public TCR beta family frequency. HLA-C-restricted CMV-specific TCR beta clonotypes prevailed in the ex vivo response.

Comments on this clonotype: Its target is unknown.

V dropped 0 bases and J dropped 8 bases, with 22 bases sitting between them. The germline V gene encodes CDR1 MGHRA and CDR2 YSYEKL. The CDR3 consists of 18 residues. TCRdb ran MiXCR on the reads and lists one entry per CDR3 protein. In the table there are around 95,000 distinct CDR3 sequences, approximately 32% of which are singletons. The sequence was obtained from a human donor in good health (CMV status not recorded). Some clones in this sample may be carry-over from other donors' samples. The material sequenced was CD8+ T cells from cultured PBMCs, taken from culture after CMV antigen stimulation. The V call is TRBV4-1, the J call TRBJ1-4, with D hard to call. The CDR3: CASSQDTLVGSLGEKLFF. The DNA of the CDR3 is TGCGCCAGCAGCCAAGATACCCTGGTGGGGAGCTTAGGAGAAAAACTGTTTTTT.